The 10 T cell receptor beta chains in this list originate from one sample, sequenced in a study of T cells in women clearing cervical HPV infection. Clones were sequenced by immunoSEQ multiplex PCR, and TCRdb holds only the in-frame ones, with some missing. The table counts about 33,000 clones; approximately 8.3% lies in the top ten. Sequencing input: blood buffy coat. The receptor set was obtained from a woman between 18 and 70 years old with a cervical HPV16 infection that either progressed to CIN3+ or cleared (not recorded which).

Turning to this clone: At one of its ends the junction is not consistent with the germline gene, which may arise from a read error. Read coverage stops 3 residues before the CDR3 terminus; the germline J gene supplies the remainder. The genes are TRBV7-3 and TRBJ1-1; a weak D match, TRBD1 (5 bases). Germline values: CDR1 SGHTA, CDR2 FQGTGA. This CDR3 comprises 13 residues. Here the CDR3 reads CASSLGGNAEAFF. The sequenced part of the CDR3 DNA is TGTGCCAGCAGCCTCGGGGGGAACGCTGAA.

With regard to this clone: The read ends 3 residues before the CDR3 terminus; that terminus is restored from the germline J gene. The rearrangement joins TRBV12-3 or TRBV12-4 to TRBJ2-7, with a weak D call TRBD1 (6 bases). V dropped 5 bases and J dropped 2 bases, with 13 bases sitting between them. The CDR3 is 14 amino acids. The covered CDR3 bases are TGTGCCAGCAGTCTTTGGGGGCCCACCTACGAG. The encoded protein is CASSLWGPTYE. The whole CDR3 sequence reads CASSLWGPTYEQYF.

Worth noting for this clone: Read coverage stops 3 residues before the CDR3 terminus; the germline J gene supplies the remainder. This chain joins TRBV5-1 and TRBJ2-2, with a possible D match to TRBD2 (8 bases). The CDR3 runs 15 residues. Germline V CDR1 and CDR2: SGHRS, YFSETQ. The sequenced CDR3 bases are TGCGCCAGCAGCCGGGGGGGACAGCTAAATTCACCG. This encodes CASSRGGQLNSP. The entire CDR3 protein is CASSRGGQLNSPLFF.

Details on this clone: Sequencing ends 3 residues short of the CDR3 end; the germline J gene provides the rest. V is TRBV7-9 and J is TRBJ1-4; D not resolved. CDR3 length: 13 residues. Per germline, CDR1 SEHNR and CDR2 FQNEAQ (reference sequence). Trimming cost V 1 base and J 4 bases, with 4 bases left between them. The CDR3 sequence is CASSLVLNEKLFF. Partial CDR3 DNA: TGTGCCAGCAGCTTAGTACTTAATGAAAAA.

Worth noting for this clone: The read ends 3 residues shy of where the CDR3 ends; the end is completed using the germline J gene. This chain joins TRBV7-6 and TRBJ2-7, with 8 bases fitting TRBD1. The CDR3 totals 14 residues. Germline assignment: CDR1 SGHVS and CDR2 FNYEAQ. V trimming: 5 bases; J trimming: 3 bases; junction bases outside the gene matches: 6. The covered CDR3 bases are TGTGCCAGCAGCCCACAGACAGGGGACTACGAG. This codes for CASSPQTGDYE. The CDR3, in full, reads CASSPQTGDYEQYF.

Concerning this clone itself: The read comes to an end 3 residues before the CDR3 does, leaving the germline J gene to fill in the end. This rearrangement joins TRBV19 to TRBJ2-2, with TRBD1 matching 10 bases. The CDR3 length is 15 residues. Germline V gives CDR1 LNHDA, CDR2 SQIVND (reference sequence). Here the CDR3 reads CASSIGTGAISPLFF. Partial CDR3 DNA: TGTGCCAGTAGTATCGGGACAGGGGCTATTTCACCG.

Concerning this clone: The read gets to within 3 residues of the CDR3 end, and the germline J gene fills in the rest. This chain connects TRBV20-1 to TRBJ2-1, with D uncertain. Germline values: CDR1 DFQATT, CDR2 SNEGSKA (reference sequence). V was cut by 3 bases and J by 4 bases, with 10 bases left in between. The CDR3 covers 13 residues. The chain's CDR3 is CSASEPAYNEQFF. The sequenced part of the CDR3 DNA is TGCAGTGCTAGCGAGCCCGCGTACAATGAG.

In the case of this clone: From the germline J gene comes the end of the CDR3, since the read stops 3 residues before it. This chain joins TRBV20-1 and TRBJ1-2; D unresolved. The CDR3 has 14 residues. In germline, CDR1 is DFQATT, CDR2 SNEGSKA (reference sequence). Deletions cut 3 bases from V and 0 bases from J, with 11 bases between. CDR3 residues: CSARDLASNYGYTF. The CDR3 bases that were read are TGCAGTGCTAGGGATTTAGCCTCTAACTATGGC.

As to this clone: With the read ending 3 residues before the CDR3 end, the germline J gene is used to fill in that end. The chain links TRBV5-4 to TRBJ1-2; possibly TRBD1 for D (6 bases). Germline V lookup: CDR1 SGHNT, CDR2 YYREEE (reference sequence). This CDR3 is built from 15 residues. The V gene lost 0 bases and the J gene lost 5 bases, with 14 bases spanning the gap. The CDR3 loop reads CASSLDAGTSYGYTF. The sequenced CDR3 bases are TGTGCCAGCAGCTTGGATGCCGGGACATCTTATGGC.

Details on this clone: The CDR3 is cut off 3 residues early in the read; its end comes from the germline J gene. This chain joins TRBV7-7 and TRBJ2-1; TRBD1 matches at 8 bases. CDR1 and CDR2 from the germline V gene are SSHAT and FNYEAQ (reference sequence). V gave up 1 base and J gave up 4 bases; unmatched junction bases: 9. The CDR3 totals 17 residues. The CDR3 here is CASSLEVPGGLYNEQFF. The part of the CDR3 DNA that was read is TGTGCCAGCAGCTTAGAGGTACCAGGGGGCCTATACAATGAG.